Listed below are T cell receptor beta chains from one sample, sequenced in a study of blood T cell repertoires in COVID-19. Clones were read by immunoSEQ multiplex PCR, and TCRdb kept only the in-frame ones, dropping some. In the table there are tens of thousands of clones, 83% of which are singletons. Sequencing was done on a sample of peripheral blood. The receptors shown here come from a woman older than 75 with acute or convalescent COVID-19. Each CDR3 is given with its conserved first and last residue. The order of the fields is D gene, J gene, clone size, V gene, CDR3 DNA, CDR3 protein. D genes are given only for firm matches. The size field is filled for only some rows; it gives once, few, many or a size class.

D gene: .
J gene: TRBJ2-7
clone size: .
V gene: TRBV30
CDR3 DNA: TGTGCCTGGAGTCCCACTGACTACGAGCAGTACTTC
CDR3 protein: CAWSPTDYEQYF

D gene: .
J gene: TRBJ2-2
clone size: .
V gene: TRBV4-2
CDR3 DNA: TGTGCCAGCAGCCAAGACAAGGGGCGTATCACCGGGGAGCTGTTTTTT
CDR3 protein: CASSQDKGRITGELFF

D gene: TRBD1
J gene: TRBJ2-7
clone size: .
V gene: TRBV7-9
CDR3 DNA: TGTGCCAGCAGCTTTCGACAGGGTCCCTACGAGCAGTACTTC
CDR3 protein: CASSFRQGPYEQYF

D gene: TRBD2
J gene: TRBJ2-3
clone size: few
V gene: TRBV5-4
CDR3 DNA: TGTGCCAGCAGCAAGCGGGAGGGCACAGATACGCAGTATTTT
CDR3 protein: CASSKREGTDTQYF

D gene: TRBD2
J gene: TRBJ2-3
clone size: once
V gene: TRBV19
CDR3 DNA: TGTGCCAGTAGTTCCCGACTAGCGGGAGAAGATACGCAGTATTTT
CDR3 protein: CASSSRLAGEDTQYF

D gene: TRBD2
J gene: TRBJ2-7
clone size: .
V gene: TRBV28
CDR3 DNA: TGTGCCAGCAGTCCACCGAGCGGGAGGGCCTACGAGCAGTACTTC
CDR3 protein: CASSPPSGRAYEQYF

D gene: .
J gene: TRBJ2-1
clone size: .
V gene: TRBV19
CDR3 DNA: TGTGCCAGTAGTACATGGACCGGGAGTGTGATATCGGATGAGCAGTTCTTC
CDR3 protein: CASSTWTGSVISDEQFF

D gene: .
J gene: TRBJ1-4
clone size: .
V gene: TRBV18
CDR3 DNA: TGTGCCAGCTCACCTAGTGCAACTAATGAAAAACTGTTTTTT
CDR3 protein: CASSPSATNEKLFF

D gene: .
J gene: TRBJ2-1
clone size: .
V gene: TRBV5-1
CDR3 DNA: TGCGCCAGCAGCTTGGGCACACCCAATGAGCAGTTCTTC
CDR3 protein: CASSLGTPNEQFF

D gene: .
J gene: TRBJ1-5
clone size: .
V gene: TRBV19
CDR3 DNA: TGTGCCAGTTCCCCATCGGGGGATTCTCAGCCCCAGCATTTT
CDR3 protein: CASSPSGDSQPQHF

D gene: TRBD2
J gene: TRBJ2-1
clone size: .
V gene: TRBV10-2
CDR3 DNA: TGCGCCAGCATGGGGGTAGCGGGAGCGGATGAGCAGTTCTTC
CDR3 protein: CASMGVAGADEQFF

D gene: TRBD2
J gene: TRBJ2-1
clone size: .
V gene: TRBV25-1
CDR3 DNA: TGTGCCAGCAGTGTCGGCGGCAAGGGAGGGAATGAGCAGTTCTTC
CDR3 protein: CASSVGGKGGNEQFF